The source of this TCR beta chain is a study of somatic mutations in cytotoxic T cells in rheumatoid arthritis (dated by TCRdb to 2017 to 2019). About the investigation overall: Sorted V beta1+ cells also underwent TCRB sequencing, and some V beta antibody-stained T-cell populations were flow-sorted at nearly 100% purity on a FACSAria II or Sony SH800. To characterize clonality, the study used TCRB deep sequencing while asking whether somatic mutations are carried by expanded CD8+ T-cell clones in newly diagnosed, untreated rheumatoid arthritis. TCRB deep sequencing covered some 60 patients with rheumatoid arthritis along with 15 to 25 healthy controls. Median age was essentially the same in the patient group and the control group. Summary of the overall study and its limitations: The finding that TRBV07 was slightly underrepresented in patients was left unadjusted for multiple comparisons. In about an eighth of the 65 patients, more than 20% of CD8+ cells belonged to the largest CD8+ clone, while several identical CD8+ TCRB sequences were shared between blood and synovial fluid. CD8+ T-cell clonality in rheumatoid arthritis patients was not significantly different from that in age-matched healthy controls. It was unknown which antigens the expanded CD8+ clones targeted, and their absence from virus-specific databases did not exclude viral specificity. An increase of CD8+ clonality with age was seen in patients (Spearman r ≈ 0.5) but not in healthy controls.

Including cysteine and phenylalanine, the CDR3 has 16 amino acids. This entry keeps only the CDR3 DNA: 48 bases, framed from base 1. Trimming at the junction amounts to 2 bases on V and 2 bases on J, and the germline ends lie 13 bases apart. As encoded in the germline V gene, CDR1 is SGHVS while CDR2 is FNYEAQ. This clone appeared a single time. Its target antigen remains unknown. No per-base quality is available; no much larger clone lies one base away. Genomic DNA underwent TCRB CDR3 sequencing using the immunoSEQ assay. The authors' analysis ran thus. Analyses were restricted to productive TCRB rearrangements. Clonality was expressed as a Shannon entropy-based productive clonality index, with each clone defined by a unique TCRB CDR3 sequence. To calculate repertoire overlap between two samples, the template counts of each clone were considered relative to each sample's total templates. Flow cytometry-measured V-gene usage correlated with V-gene usage from TCRB sequencing, with a Spearman r of roughly 0.6. What TCRdb holds here is the immuneACCESS table cut down to in-frame rearrangements. Part of the clones is not present; checked against another copy, under half of the missing clones reflect an unresolved V gene, and the others are unexplained. The DNA gave D and trimming, while V, J and clone size come from that table. The sample table holds more than 15,000 clones, of which less than 85% were seen once. Jointly, the top ten make up about a fifth of the sample.

Healthy controls were 20 blood donors whose buffy coats were used, with a median age of around 54 years (range about 20-80) and 55% to 65% female. CD4+ and CD8+ cells were isolated by positive magnetic bead selection on an AutoMACS, and purity was checked by flow cytometry. Peripheral blood mononuclear cells were isolated by Ficoll-Paque PLUS density gradient separation. Using Nucleospin Tissue or Tissue XS kits, DNA was extracted from CD4-enriched, CD8-enriched or PBMC samples, with quantification by a Qubit 2.0 fluorometer. Sequenced: CD8+ T cells sorted from blood. The chain is made from TRBV7-6 and TRBJ2-1; the D gene is perhaps TRBD2, from 6 matching bases. The clonotype originates from a woman between 55 and 75 years old in good health. The nucleotide sequence is TGTGCCAGCAGCTTAACGGGAGCCCCACCCTACAATGAGCAGTTCTTC. The encoded protein is CASSLTGAPPYNEQFF.